The 17 T cell receptor beta chains presented below share a single source sample, sequenced in a study of blood T cell repertoires in COVID-19. Repertoires were generated with immunoSEQ multiplex PCR, while TCRdb's copy carries only in-frame clones and drops some. The sample records 85,000 to 120,000 clones, about 90% being singletons. Sequenced material: peripheral blood. Receptors originate from a man aged 18 to 29 with acute or convalescent COVID-19.

The genes are TRBV4-1 and TRBJ1-6; D not resolved. CDR1 and CDR2 from the germline V gene are MGHRA and YSYEKL. The CDR3 loop spans 18 amino acids. The germline V and J ends were trimmed by 5 bases and 0 bases, with 17 bases remaining between them. The CDR3 nucleotides read TGCGCCAGCAGCGGGAGGAACCCTTCGAGCTCCTATAATTCACCCCTCCACTTT. It is translated as CASSGRNPSSSYNSPLHF.

V gene TRBV3-1 (or the pseudogene TRBV3-2) combines with J gene TRBJ2-1; 7 positions match TRBD2. CDR1 is LGHDT and CDR2 is YNNKEL in the germline V gene (reference sequence). The length of the CDR3 is 17 residues. J lost 6 bases, V lost 0 bases, and 11 bases had no gene match. The CDR3 bases are TGTGCCAGCAGCCAAGAGCGGGCGGGAGCTCCCGGCAATGAGCAGTTCTTC. The encoded protein is CASSQERAGAPGNEQFF.

V gene TRBV12-3 or TRBV12-4 combines with J gene TRBJ1-1, with 7 bases identical to TRBD1. CDR3 length: 13 amino acids. Trimming at V came to 5 bases and at J to 8 bases, leaving 8 bases not matched to a gene. This CDR3 reads CASSRLQGLEAFF. The CDR3 bases are TGTGCCAGCAGTCGCTTACAGGGGTTAGAAGCTTTCTTT.

The chain couples TRBV19 to TRBJ1-1; 8 bases are shared with TRBD1. Germline loops: CDR1 LNHDA, CDR2 SQIVND (reference sequence). The trim removed 3 bases at V and 10 bases at J, leaving 4 bases unmatched. There are 12 residues in the CDR3. This CDR3 is CASSIGQGRAFF. The CDR3 DNA follows: TGTGCCAGTAGTATCGGACAGGGACGAGCTTTCTTT.

This clone came up once. The genes are TRBV6-5 and TRBJ2-3, with 7 positions matching TRBD1. CDR1 and CDR2 (germline): MNHEY, SVGAGI. The CDR3 runs 15 residues. V trimming: 6 bases; J trimming: 0 bases; junction bases outside the gene matches: 6. In nucleotides, the CDR3 is TGTGCCAGCAGCCCGGGACAGTTTAGCACAGATACGCAGTATTTT. Protein product: CASSPGQFSTDTQYF.

The chain recombines TRBV19 with TRBJ1-1; D unclear. The CDR3 runs to 12 residues. Germline V lookup: CDR1 LNHDA, CDR2 SQIVND (reference sequence). Trimming took 9 bases from V and 1 from J, leaving 9 bases between them. CDR3 sequence: CASCRGNTEAFF. The CDR3 DNA is TGTGCCAGCTGCCGAGGGAACACTGAAGCTTTCTTT.

The J gene is TRBJ2-7, the V gene TRBV3-1 (or the pseudogene TRBV3-2); D not resolved. This CDR3 contains 16 residues. CDR1 is LGHDT and CDR2 is YNNKEL in the germline V gene (reference sequence). The germline V and J ends were trimmed by 1 base and 2 bases, with 15 bases remaining between them. The CDR3 bases are TGTGCCAGCAGCCAAGGGGCCCCAACAGAAACCTACGAGCAGTACTTC. It specifies CASSQGAPTETYEQYF.

The V call is TRBV18, the J call TRBJ2-1; 9 bases fit TRBD1. Germline CDR1 reads KGHSH; CDR2 reads LQKENI. Unmatched junction bases numbered 4, after V lost 3 bases and J lost 7 bases. This CDR3 contains 14 residues. Here the CDR3 DNA reads TGTGCCAGCTCACCGGACAGGGGTATGAATGAGCAGTTCTTC. It translates to CASSPDRGMNEQFF.

The chain recombines TRBV2 with TRBJ1-3; weak D call: TRBD1 (6 bases). V lost 9 bases and J 5 bases, leaving 14 bases between the germline ends. Germline CDR1 reads SNHLY; CDR2 reads FYNNEI. This CDR3 spans 13 amino acids. The CDR3 coding sequence is TGTGCCAGAGCATTGGACAGCCGAAACACCATATATTTT. Its protein product is CARALDSRNTIYF. The variable domain in full, with the rest retrieved from reference TRBV2 and TRBJ1-3, is EPEVTQTPSHQVTQMGQEVILRCVPISNHLYFYWYRQILGQKVEFLVSFYNNEISEKSEIFDDQFSVERPDGSNFTLKIRSTKLEDSAMYFCARALDSRNTIYFGEGSWLTVV.

V usage is TRBV27 and J usage is TRBJ2-3, with TRBD2 matching 9 bases. Trimming took 6 bases from V and 6 from J; bases not matched to a gene: 4. In germline, CDR1 is MNHEY, CDR2 SMNVEV (reference sequence). The CDR3 length is 13 residues. The CDR3 reads CASRASGTDTQYF. CDR3 DNA sequence: TGTGCCAGCAGGGCTAGCGGGACCGATACGCAGTATTTT.

This clone was detected only once. The chain joins TRBV9 to TRBJ2-5; D is ambiguous. Trimming stripped 1 base from V and 1 base from J, with 8 bases between. CDR1 SGDLS and CDR2 YYNGEE come from the germline V gene. The CDR3 is 14 residues long. The DNA of the CDR3 is TGTGCCAGCAGCGTATTACCGGGCCAAGAGACCCAGTACTTC. Translated, it gives CASSVLPGQETQYF.

The chain is built from TRBV7-9 and TRBJ2-2; maybe TRBD2 (5 bases). The germline V gene encodes CDR1 SEHNR and CDR2 FQNEAQ (reference sequence). V was clipped by 4 bases and J by 6 bases, with 15 bases between them. The CDR3 extends over 15 amino acids. This CDR3 is CASSSPRLAAGELFF. The CDR3 DNA sequence: TGTGCCAGCAGCTCCCCTAGGCTAGCAGCCGGGGAGCTGTTTTTT. Combining the CDR3 with reference TRBV7-9 and TRBJ2-2 gives the whole variable domain DTGVSQNPRHKITKRGQNVTFRCDPISEHNRLYWYRQTLGQGPEFLTYFQNEAQLEKSRLLSDRFSAERPKGSFSTLEIQRTEQGDSAMYLCASSSPRLAAGELFFGEGSRLTVL.

The V and J genes are TRBV5-8 and TRBJ2-7; weak D call: TRBD2 (6 bases). The length of the CDR3 is 15 residues. The ends were cut back, 4 bases at V and 5 bases at J, with 19 bases in the middle. CDR1 SGHTS and CDR2 YDEGEE come from the germline V gene. The CDR3 DNA reads as TGTGCCAGCAGCCATACGGGGGTAGCTCGGCACGAGCAGTACTTC. As protein: CASSHTGVARHEQYF. Drawing the rest from reference TRBV5-8 and TRBJ2-7, the complete variable domain is EAGVTQSPTHLIKTRGQQATLRCSPISGHTSVYWYQQALGLGLQFLLWYDEGEERNRGNFPPRFSGRQFPNYSSELNVNALELEDSALYLCASSHTGVARHEQYFGPGTRLTVT.

V usage is TRBV30 and J usage is TRBJ2-1, with 8 bases aligning to TRBD1. This CDR3 is built from 15 residues. The germline CDR1 and CDR2 sequences are GTSNPN and SVGIG (reference sequence). The J segment lost 1 base and the V segment lost 4 bases, leaving 6 bases of the junction unmatched. The CDR3 DNA follows: TGTGCCTGGACCCTAACAGGGGGATCCTACAATGAGCAGTTCTTC. Translating gives CAWTLTGGSYNEQFF.

This sequence joins TRBV30 and TRBJ2-5, with a weak D call TRBD1 (7 bases). The ends were cut back, 3 bases at V and 5 bases at J, with 13 bases in the middle. Per the germline V gene, CDR1 is GTSNPN and CDR2 is SVGIG (reference sequence). This CDR3 comprises 13 residues. DNA for the CDR3: TGTGCCTGGAGCAGGGGGGTAGCGGAGACCCAGTACTTC. Its protein product is CAWSRGVAETQYF. The full variable domain, with the rest looked up from reference TRBV30 and TRBJ2-5, is SQTIHQWPATLVQPVGSPLSLECTVEGTSNPNLYWYRQAAGRGLQLLFYSVGIGQISSEVPQNLSASRPQDRQFILSSKKLLLSDSGFYLCAWSRGVAETQYFGPGTRLLVL.

J is TRBJ1-4 and V is TRBV11-2; no clear D gene. This CDR3 region has 14 residues. Between the trimmed V and J ends, which lost 3 bases and 4 bases, there was a span of 9 bases. Germline V lookup: CDR1 SGHAT, CDR2 FQNNGV. CDR3 protein: CASSFNSYNEKLFF. CDR3 coding DNA: TGTGCCAGCAGCTTCAACAGCTATAATGAAAAACTGTTTTTT.

This clone appeared once. The chain employs TRBV6-5 and TRBJ2-5; D is unresolved. Germline-derived CDR1 and CDR2 are MNHEY and SVGAGI. The CDR3 length is 13 residues. The V and J ends lost 5 bases and 5 bases respectively, with 12 bases between them. CDR3 in amino acids: CASSPSGEETQYF. In DNA, the CDR3 is TGTGCCAGCAGTCCGTCGGGTGAGGAGACCCAGTACTTC.